This T cell receptor beta chain was captured by sequencing in a study of blood T cells in healthy people across ages. For every donor, a draw yielded around 10 milliliters of peripheral blood. The V end was cut by 3 bases, the J end by 4 bases, with 6 bases between. Germline CDR1 SGHTA, CDR2 FQGNSA. The CDR3 is 12 residues long. This clonotype was recorded at least ten times. Its target is not known. Combining a sample-barcoded 5' primer with a J-beta primer mix, a second PCR ran for about 6 to 12 cycles. All cDNA molecules were each tagged by a template-switch adaptor with 12 random nucleotides. One entry per CDR3 protein, called by TCRdb with MiXCR from the 5' RACE reads. Seen here are roughly 1,800,000 distinct CDR3 sequences, roughly 50% observed once, and the top ten hold over 2%. Points from the study as a whole: Per million T cells, the diversity of TCR beta decreased roughly linearly as age advanced.

This receptor was obtained from a woman in her forties in good health. V and J are TRBV7-2 and TRBJ2-5, with D unresolved. Sequences were obtained from blood. In nucleotides, the CDR3 is TGTGCCAGCAGCTTCTACAGAGAGACCCAGTACTTC. This translates into CASSFYRETQYF.